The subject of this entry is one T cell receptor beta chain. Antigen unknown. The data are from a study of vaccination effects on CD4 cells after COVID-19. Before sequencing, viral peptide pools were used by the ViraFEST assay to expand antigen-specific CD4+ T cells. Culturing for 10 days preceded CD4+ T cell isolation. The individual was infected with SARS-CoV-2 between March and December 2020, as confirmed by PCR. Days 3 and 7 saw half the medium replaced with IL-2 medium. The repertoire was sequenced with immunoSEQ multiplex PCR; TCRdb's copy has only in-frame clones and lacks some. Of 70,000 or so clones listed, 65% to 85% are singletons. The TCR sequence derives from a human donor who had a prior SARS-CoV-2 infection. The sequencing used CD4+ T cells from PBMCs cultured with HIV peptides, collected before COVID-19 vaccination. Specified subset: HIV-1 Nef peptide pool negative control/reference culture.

The CDR3 coding sequence is TGCGCCAGCAGAGGATCTGGCGGGGGGGCCAGCACAGATACGCAGTATTTT. As protein: CASRGSGGGASTDTQYF. The chain employs TRBV10-2 and TRBJ2-3; 9 nucleotides agree with TRBD2. From germline, CDR1 is WSHSY and CDR2 SAAADI. V gave up 6 bases and J gave up 0 bases; unmatched junction bases: 10. The CDR3 totals 17 residues.